The entry that follows covers one T cell receptor beta chain sequence. The source of the sample is a study of blood T cell repertoires in COVID-19. Study at large: Italy, Spain and the United States were the sources of the convalescent and acute COVID-19 samples. The analysed material was cDNA or gDNA that came from T cells, B-cell-depleted T cells, or PBMCs.

Under the authors' procedure: Reference gene primer amplification yielded estimated nucleated cell counts. Some clones are missing from TCRdb's copy, which holds only in-frame ones; the method was immunoSEQ multiplex PCR. The D gene and trimming were derived from the DNA, and the V and J assignments and clone size from that table. The sample has hundreds of thousands of clones, around 87% seen once. Trimming left V 3 bases short and J 7 bases short, with 21 bases between. This CDR3 region has 16 residues. Germline V CDR1 and CDR2: SEHNR, FQNEAQ (reference sequence). Source material: peripheral blood. This sequence was found in a man in his 60s with acute or convalescent COVID-19. The rearrangement uses TRBV7-9 and TRBJ1-2; D is perhaps TRBD1 (5 bases). The CDR3 loop is CASSFTRRQPQGGYTF. The CDR3 DNA follows: TGTGCCAGCAGCTTTACGAGGAGACAGCCCCAGGGTGGCTACACCTTC.